Listed here are 15 T cell receptor beta chains from one sample, sequenced in a study of T-cell memory formation after mild COVID-19. TCRdb reprocessed the 5' RACE reads with MiXCR, giving one entry per CDR3 protein. The sample includes 530,000 or so distinct CDR3 sequences, 15% to 20% seen only once; the top ten take less than 10%. The sequenced sample consisted of PBMCs or a T cell subset sorted from them (not recorded which). The receptors were gathered from an adult woman who had mild COVID-19 (a few samples of this study predate the infection). Cell type and time point are not known.

In its sample, this clonotype was seen a few times. The chain carries TRBV20-1 and TRBJ2-1; 9 bases agree with TRBD2. J lost 7 bases, V lost 3 bases, and 13 bases had no gene match. Germline CDR1 is DFQATT and CDR2 is SNEGSKA (reference sequence). This CDR3 region has 16 residues. CDR3 DNA: TGCAGTGCTAGGGGTCGCGGGAGGGTCATTATTAATGAGCAGTTCTTC. Translated, it gives CSARGRGRVIINEQFF.

V and J are TRBV20-1 and TRBJ2-1, with TRBD2 matching over 8 bases. Trimming cost V 6 bases and J 7 bases; bases outside gene matches: 5. Germline CDR1 DFQATT, CDR2 SNEGSKA (reference sequence). The CDR3 length is 12 residues. The CDR3 DNA reads as TGCAGTGCCCCCGGGAGGGCAAATGAGCAGTTCTTC. The encoded protein is CSAPGRANEQFF.

Turning to this clonotype: A read error may produce the germline difference seen at one junction end. V and J are TRBV7-7 and TRBJ2-2; the match to TRBD1 covers 7 bases. The germline gives CDR1 SSHAT, CDR2 FNYEAQ (reference sequence). The CDR3 sequence is 15 residues long. The CDR3 here is CASSLSAQGTGELFF. The CDR3, as DNA: TGTGCTAGCAGCTTATCCGCACAGGGGACCGGGGAGCTGTTTTTT.

The chain has TRBV20-1 and TRBJ2-3, with TRBD1 identical over 8 bases. The germline gives CDR1 DFQATT, CDR2 SNEGSKA (reference sequence). The length of the CDR3 is 16 residues. The V and J ends lost 0 bases and 6 bases, in that order; junction bases with no gene match: 11. CDR3 DNA sequence: TGCAGTGCTAGAGACCGGGACAGGCCGCCCCGTGATACGCAGTATTTT. Protein sequence: CSARDRDRPPRDTQYF.

This clonotype was counted only a few times. J is TRBJ2-1 and V is TRBV7-9; no clear D gene. Trimming removed 6 bases from V and 16 bases from J, with 25 bases in between. CDR3 length: 14 residues. Per the germline V gene, CDR1 is SEHNR and CDR2 is FQNEAQ (reference sequence). The CDR3 sequence is CASRIIDGHPPPFF. CDR3 DNA sequence: TGTGCCAGCAGGATCATAGACGGTCACCCACCCCCCTTCTTC.

CDR3 sequence: CASSLWEYNEQFF. CDR3 coding DNA: TGTGCCAGCAGCTTGTGGGAGTACAATGAGCAGTTCTTC. The chain recombines TRBV7-2 with TRBJ2-1, with a weak D call TRBD2 (5 bases). This CDR3 is 13 amino acids long. V lost 3 bases, J lost 4 bases, and 7 bases lay in between. Germline lookup yields CDR1 SGHTA and CDR2 FQGNSA.

This clonotype was counted at least ten times. The rearrangement uses TRBV4-1 and TRBJ2-1; 13 bases map to TRBD2. Losses at the gene ends were 4 bases for V and 9 bases for J; bases not matched to a gene: 6. There are 15 residues in the CDR3. The V gene's germline CDR1 is MGHRA and CDR2 YSYEKL. CDR3 loop: CASSPRLAGGGEQFF. CDR3 nucleotides: TGCGCCAGCAGCCCTCGACTAGCGGGGGGCGGTGAGCAGTTCTTC.

The rearrangement links TRBV20-1 to TRBJ2-1, with D possibly being TRBD1 or TRBD2 (5 bases each). Trimming took 6 bases from V and 8 from J, leaving 17 bases between them. Germline V gene lookup returns CDR1 DFQATT and CDR2 SNEGSKA (reference sequence). CDR3 length: 13 amino acids. CDR3 region: CSAEGGGHDEQFF. The CDR3 DNA follows: TGCAGTGCCGAGGGTGGCGGACACGATGAGCAGTTCTTC.

Worth noting for this clonotype: An end of the junction does not agree with germline; a read error may underlie this. The gene calls are TRBV3-1 and TRBJ2-1; 7 positions match TRBD1. This CDR3 contains 15 residues. Looked up from germline, CDR1 is LGHDT and CDR2 is YNNKEL (reference sequence). CDR3 sequence (DNA): TGTGACAGCAGCCAAGGCAGGGGGTCCTACAATGAGCAGTTCTTC. This encodes CDSSQGRGSYNEQFF.

This clonotype was counted only a few times. The genes are TRBV24-1 and TRBJ2-3; TRBD2 agrees at 7 bases. The length of the CDR3 is 16 residues. CDR1 is KGHDR and CDR2 is SFDVKD in the germline V gene. Trimming cost V 4 bases and J 0 bases; bases outside gene matches: 6. The CDR3 sequence: CATSEPVGRSTDTQYF. The CDR3 coding sequence is TGTGCCACCAGTGAACCTGTCGGGAGGAGCACAGATACGCAGTATTTT.

This clonotype appeared a few times. The V and J genes are TRBV13 and TRBJ2-1; 10 bases are a match to TRBD2. CDR1 PRHDT and CDR2 FYEKMQ come from the germline V gene (reference sequence). V lost 3 bases to trimming and J lost 7 bases; unmatched junction nucleotides: 9. The CDR3 runs 16 residues. The DNA for the CDR3 is TGTGCCAGCAGCTTGCACCGACTAGCGGGCCAAAATGAGCAGTTCTTC. Amino acids: CASSLHRLAGQNEQFF.

CDR3 sequence reads: CASSLLSGAYTDTQYF. The DNA of the CDR3 is TGTGCCAGCAGTTTATTATCCGGAGCCTACACAGATACGCAGTATTTT. This chain links TRBV27 with TRBJ2-3; D is undetermined. From germline, CDR1 is MNHEY and CDR2 SMNVEV (reference sequence). Trimming shortened V by 1 base and J by 2 bases, and 13 bases separated the two germline ends. The CDR3 contains 16 residues.

The chain combines TRBV5-5 with TRBJ2-3; a possible D gene is TRBD1 (6 bases). CDR1 and CDR2 (germline): SGHKS, YYEKEE (reference sequence). V lost 0 bases and J 6 bases, leaving 17 bases between the germline ends. This CDR3 is 16 amino acids long. CDR3 bases: TGTGCCAGCAGCTTGGCGGCAGGGGCCCTGAGGGATACGCAGTATTTT. Its translation is CASSLAAGALRDTQYF.

V usage is TRBV24-1 and J usage is TRBJ2-7; D is unclear. CDR1 and CDR2 from the germline V gene are KGHDR and SFDVKD. The CDR3 length is 13 residues. The germline V and J ends were trimmed by 7 bases and 0 bases, with 9 bases remaining between them. This CDR3 is CATRLNDSYEQYF. CDR3 coding DNA: TGTGCCACCAGGCTGAACGACTCCTACGAGCAGTACTTC.

This clonotype turned up a few times. The chain links TRBV13 to TRBJ1-6; D gene ambiguous. CDR1 is PRHDT, CDR2 FYEKMQ, per germline (reference sequence). The V end lost 5 bases, the J end lost 14 bases, and 13 bases lay between the germline ends. This CDR3 contains 12 residues. This chain's CDR3 is CASSPGPRALHF. The CDR3 region has the DNA TGTGCCAGCAGCCCGGGCCCGAGGGCCCTCCACTTT.